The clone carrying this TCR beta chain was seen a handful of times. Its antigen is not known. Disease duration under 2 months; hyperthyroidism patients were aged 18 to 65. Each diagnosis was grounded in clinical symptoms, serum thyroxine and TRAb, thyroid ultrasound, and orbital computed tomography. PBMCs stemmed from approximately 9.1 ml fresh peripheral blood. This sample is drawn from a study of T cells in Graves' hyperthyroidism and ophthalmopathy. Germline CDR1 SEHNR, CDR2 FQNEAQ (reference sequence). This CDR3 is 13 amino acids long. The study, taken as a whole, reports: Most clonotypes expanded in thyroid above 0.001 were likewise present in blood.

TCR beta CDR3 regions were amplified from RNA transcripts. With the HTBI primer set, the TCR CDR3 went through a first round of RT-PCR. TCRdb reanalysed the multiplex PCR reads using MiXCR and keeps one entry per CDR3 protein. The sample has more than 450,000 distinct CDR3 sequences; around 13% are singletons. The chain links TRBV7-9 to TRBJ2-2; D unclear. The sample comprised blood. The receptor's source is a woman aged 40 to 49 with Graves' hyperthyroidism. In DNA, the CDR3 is TGTGTTGGGCAGAATATGAACACCGGGGAGCTGTTTTTT. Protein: CVGQNMNTGELFF.